This record concerns one T cell receptor (beta chain) sequence. What it binds is not known. This CDR3 is 15 amino acids long. Germline trimming cut 4 bases from V and 9 bases from J; bases unmatched to any gene: 9. Germline lookup yields CDR1 MGHRA and CDR2 YSYEKL. Use of 60 Vbeta and 13 Jbeta primers characterized the PCR. TCRdb's copy holds only in-frame clones and misses some; the assay was immunoSEQ multiplex PCR. The sample carries 100,000 to 130,000 clones, about 85% recorded once. The entry originates in a study of cytomegalovirus exposure and HLA in healthy donors. General study results and limits: It was only CMV serostatus that was available as immune exposure information. Among TCR beta chains of equal frequency, HLA-associated ones were more clonally expanded in a later analysis. A list of roughly 160 TCR beta chains associated with cytomegalovirus was given.

The receptor comes from a young man in good health and CMV-seronegative. J is TRBJ1-4 and V is TRBV4-1; TRBD1 agrees at 9 bases. Specimen: PBMCs. CDR3 residues: CASSPPGQGDQKLFF. The CDR3 DNA sequence: TGCGCCAGCAGCCCTCCGGGACAGGGTGATCAAAAACTGTTTTTT.